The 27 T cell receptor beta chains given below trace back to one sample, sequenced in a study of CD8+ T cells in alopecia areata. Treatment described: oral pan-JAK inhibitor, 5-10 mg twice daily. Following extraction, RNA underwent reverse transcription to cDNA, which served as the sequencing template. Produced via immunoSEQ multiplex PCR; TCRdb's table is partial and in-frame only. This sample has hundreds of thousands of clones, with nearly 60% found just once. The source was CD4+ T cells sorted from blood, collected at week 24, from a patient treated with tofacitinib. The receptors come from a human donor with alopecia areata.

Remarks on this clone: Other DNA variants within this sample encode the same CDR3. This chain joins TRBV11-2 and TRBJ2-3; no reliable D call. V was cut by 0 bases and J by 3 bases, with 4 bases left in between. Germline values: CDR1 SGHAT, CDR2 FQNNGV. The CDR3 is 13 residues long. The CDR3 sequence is CASSLDRTDTQYF. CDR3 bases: TGTGCCAGCAGCTTAGATCGAACAGATACGCAGTATTTT.

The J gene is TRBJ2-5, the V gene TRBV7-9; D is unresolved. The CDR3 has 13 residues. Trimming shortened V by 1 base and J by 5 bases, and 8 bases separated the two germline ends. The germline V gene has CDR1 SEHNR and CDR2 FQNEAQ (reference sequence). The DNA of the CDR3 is TGTGCCAGCAGCTTAGGACTTCCTGAGACCCAGTACTTC. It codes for CASSLGLPETQYF.

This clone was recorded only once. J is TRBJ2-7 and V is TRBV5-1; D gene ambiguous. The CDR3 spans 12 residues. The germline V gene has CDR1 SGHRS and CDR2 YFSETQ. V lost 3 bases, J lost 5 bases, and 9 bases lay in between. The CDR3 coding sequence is TGCGCCAGCAGCTACACCGTGAACGAGCAGTACTTC. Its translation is CASSYTVNEQYF.

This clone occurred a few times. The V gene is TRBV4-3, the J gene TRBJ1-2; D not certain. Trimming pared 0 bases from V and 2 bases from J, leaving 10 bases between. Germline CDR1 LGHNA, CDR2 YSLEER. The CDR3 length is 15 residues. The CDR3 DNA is TGCGCCAGCAGCCAAGACCAAAAAGGGAACTATGGCTACACCTTC. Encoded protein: CASSQDQKGNYGYTF.

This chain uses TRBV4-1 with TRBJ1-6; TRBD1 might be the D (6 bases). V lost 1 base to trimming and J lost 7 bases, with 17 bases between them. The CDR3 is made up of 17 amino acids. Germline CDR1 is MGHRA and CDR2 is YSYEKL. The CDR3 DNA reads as TGCGCCAGCAGCCAAGGTCTCCAGGGGCGGAGGAATTCACCCCTCCACTTT. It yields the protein CASSQGLQGRRNSPLHF.

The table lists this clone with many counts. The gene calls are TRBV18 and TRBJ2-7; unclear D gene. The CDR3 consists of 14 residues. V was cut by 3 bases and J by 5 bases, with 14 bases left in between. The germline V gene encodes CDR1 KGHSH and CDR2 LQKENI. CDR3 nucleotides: TGTGCCAGCTCACCGGTGGGGTCTTCAAACGAGCAGTACTTC. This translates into CASSPVGSSNEQYF.

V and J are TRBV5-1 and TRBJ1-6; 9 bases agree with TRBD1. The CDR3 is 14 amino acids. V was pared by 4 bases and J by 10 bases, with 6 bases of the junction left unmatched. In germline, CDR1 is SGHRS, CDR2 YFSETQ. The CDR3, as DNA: TGCGCCAGCAGCGGGGGACAGGGACGGTCACCCCTCCACTTT. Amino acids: CASSGGQGRSPLHF. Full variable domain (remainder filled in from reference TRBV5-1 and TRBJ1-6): KAGVTQTPRYLIKTRGQQVTLSCSPISGHRSVSWYQQTPGQGLQFLFEYFSETQRNKGNFPGRFSGRQFSNSRSEMNVSTLELGDSALYLCASSGGQGRSPLHFGNGTRLTVT.

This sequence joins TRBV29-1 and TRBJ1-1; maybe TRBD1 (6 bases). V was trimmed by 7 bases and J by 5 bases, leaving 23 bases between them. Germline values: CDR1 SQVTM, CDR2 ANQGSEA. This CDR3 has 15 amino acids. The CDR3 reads CSATTHRDPLTEAFF. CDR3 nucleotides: TGCAGCGCTACCACGCACAGGGATCCTTTGACTGAAGCTTTCTTT.

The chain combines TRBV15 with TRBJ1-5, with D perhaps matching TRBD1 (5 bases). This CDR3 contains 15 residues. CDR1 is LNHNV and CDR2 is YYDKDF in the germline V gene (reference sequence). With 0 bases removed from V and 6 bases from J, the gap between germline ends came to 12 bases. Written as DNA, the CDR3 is TGTGCCACCAGCAGAGATCATCCAGGGCTTCAGCCCCAGCATTTT. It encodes CATSRDHPGLQPQHF.

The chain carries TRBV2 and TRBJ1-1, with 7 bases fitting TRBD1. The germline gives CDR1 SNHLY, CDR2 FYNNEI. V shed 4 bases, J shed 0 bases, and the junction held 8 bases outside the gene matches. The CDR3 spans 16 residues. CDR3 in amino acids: CASSARQGNMNTEAFF. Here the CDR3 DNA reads TGTGCCAGCAGTGCACGACAGGGCAACATGAACACTGAAGCTTTCTTT.

CDR3: CASSQGTGITTETQYF. CDR3 DNA sequence: TGCGCCAGCAGCCAGGGTACAGGGATTACGACGGAGACCCAGTACTTC. V usage is TRBV4-1 and J usage is TRBJ2-5; D perhaps matches TRBD1 (6 bases). CDR3 length equals 16 residues. The germline V gene encodes CDR1 MGHRA and CDR2 YSYEKL. The V and J ends lost 3 bases and 5 bases respectively, with 19 bases between them.

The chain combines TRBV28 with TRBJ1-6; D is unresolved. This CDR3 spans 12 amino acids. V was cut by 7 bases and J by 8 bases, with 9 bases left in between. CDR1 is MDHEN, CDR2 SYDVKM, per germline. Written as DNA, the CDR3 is TGTGCCAGCACCCAGCCGGATTCACCCCTCCACTTT. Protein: CASTQPDSPLHF.

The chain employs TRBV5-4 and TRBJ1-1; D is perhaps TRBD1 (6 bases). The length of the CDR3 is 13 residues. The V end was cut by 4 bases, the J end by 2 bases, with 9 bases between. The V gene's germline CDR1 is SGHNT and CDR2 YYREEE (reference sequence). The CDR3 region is CASSGQSNTEAFF. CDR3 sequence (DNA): TGTGCCAGCAGCGGACAGTCTAACACTGAAGCTTTCTTT. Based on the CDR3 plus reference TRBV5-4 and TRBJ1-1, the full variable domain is ETGVTQSPTHLIKTRGQQVTLRCSSQSGHNTVSWYQQALGQGPQFIFQYYREEENGRGNFPPRFSGLQFPNYSSELNVNALELDDSALYLCASSGQSNTEAFFGQGTRLTVV.

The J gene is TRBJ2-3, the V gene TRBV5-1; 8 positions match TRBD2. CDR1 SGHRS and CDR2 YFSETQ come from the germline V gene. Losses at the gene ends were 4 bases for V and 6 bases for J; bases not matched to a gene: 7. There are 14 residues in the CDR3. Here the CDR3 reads CASSPGTRSDTQYF. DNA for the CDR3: TGCGCCAGCAGCCCCGGGACTAGATCGGATACGCAGTATTTT. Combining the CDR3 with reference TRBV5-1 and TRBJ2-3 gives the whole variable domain KAGVTQTPRYLIKTRGQQVTLSCSPISGHRSVSWYQQTPGQGLQFLFEYFSETQRNKGNFPGRFSGRQFSNSRSEMNVSTLELGDSALYLCASSPGTRSDTQYFGPGTRLTVL.

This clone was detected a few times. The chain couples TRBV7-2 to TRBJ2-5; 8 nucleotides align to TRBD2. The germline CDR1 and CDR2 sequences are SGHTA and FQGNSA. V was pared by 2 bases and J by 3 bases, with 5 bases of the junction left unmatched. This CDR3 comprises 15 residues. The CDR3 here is CASSLLGSGEETQYF. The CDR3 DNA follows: TGTGCCAGCAGCTTATTGGGTAGCGGGGAAGAGACCCAGTACTTC.

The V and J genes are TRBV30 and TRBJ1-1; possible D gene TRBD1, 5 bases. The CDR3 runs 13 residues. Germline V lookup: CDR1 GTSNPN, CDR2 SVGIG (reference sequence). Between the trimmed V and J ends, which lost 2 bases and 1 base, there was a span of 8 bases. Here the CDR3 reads CAWSHRRNTEAFF. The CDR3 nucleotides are TGTGCCTGGAGTCACAGGCGGAACACTGAAGCTTTCTTT.

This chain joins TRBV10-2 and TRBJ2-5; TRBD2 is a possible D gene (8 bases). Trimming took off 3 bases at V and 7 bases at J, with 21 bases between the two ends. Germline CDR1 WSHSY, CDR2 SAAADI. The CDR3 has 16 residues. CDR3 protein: CASSDRTSRGYRTQYF. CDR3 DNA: TGCGCCAGCAGTGATCGGACTAGCAGGGGGTATAGGACCCAGTACTTC.

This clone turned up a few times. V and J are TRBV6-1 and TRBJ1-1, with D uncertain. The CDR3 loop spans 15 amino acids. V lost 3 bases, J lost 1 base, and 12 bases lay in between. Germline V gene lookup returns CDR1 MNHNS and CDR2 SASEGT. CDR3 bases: TGTGCCAGCAGTGATCTGGCCGGAGGGAACACTGAAGCTTTCTTT. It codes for CASSDLAGGNTEAFF.

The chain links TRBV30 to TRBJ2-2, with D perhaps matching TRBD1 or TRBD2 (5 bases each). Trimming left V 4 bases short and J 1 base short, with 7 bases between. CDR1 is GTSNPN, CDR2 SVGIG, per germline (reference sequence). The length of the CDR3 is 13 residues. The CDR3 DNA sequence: TGTGCCTGGACTGGGGGGAACACCGGGGAGCTGTTTTTT. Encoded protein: CAWTGGNTGELFF.

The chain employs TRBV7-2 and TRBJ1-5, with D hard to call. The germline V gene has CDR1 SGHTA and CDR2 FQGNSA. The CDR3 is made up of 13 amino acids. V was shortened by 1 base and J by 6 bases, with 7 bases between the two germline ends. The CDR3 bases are TGTGCCAGCAGCTTAGGGGTGAGTCAGCCCCAGCATTTT. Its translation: CASSLGVSQPQHF.

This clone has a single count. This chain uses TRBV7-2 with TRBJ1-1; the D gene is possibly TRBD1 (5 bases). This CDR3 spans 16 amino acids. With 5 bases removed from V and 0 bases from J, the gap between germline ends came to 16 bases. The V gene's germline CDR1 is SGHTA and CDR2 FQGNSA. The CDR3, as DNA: TGTGCCAGCAGCCCCTCGGTCCTCAGGGTGAACACTGAAGCTTTCTTT. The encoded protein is CASSPSVLRVNTEAFF.

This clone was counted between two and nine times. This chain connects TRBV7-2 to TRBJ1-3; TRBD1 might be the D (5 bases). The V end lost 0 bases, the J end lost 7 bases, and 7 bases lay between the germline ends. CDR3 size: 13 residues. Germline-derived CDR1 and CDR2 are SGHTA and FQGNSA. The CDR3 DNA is TGTGCCAGCAGCTTAGCGGACAAGAACACCATATATTTT. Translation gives CASSLADKNTIYF.

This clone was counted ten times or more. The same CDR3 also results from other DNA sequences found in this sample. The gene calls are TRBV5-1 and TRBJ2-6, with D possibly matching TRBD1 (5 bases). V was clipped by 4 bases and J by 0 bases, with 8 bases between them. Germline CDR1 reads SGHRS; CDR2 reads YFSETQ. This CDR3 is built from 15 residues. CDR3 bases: TGCGCCAGCAGCCCTGACAGCTCTGGGGCCAACGTCCTGACTTTC. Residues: CASSPDSSGANVLTF.

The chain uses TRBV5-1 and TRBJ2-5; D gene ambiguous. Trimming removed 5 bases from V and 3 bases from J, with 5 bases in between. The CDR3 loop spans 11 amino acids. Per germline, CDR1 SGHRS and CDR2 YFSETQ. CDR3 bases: TGCGCCAGCAGTAACGAAGAGACCCAGTACTTC. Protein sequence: CASSNEETQYF.

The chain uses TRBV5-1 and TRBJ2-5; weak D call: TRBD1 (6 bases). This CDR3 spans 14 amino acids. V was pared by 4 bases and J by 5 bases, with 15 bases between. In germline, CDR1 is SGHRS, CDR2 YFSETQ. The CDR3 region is CASSLGATRETQYF. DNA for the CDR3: TGCGCCAGCAGCCTGGGGGCTACACGGGAGACCCAGTACTTC. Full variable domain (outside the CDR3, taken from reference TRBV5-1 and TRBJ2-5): KAGVTQTPRYLIKTRGQQVTLSCSPISGHRSVSWYQQTPGQGLQFLFEYFSETQRNKGNFPGRFSGRQFSNSRSEMNVSTLELGDSALYLCASSLGATRETQYFGPGTRLLVL.

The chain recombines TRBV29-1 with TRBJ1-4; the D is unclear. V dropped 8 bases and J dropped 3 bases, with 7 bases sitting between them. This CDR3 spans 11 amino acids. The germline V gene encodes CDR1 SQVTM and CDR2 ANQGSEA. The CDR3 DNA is TGCAGCTTACAGTCTAATGAAAAACTGTTTTTT. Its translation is CSLQSNEKLFF.

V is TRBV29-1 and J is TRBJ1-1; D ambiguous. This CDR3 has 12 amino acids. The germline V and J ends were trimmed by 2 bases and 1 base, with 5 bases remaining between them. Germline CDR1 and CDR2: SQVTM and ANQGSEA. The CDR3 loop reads CSVEHPNTEAFF. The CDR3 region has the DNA TGCAGCGTTGAACACCCGAACACTGAAGCTTTCTTT.